This paragraph reports one T cell receptor (beta chain). Its antigen is as yet unknown. These data come from a study of shared clonotypes between healthy human individuals. Naive CD8 cells were CD45RO-negative, positively selected for CCR7, excluding terminally differentiated effector memory CD45RA+ cells. General study points: Despite large depth, rarefaction showed incomplete sorted-subset sequencing.

The V gene's germline CDR1 is MNHEY and CDR2 SMNVEV (reference sequence). The CDR3 runs 15 residues. V lost 3 bases and J lost 3, with 13 bases in between. Sorted-subset replicate PCRs used about 200 ng DNA, some 33,000 T cell genomes. Profiled with immunoSEQ multiplex PCR; TCRdb holds only in-frame clones, not every one. This sample has hundreds of thousands of clones, with roughly 96% found just once. The V and J genes are TRBV27 and TRBJ2-3; the D is unclear. The sequence was collected from a woman aged 30 to 39 in good health. The sequenced sample consisted of naive CD8+ T cells sorted from blood. The CDR3 DNA follows: TGTGCCAGCAGTTTTGGTTTGCGTGTGACAGATACGCAGTATTTT. It yields the protein CASSFGLRVTDTQYF.